Sequencing of this T cell receptor (beta chain) was carried out in a study of vaccination and CD4 T cells after COVID-19. The Oncomine TCR Beta short-read assay sequenced DNA from cultured CD4+ T cells. TCRdb passed the PCR reads through MiXCR, listing each CDR3 protein once. The sample has around 15,000 distinct CDR3 sequences, 45% to 55% seen once. Trimming removed 10 bases from V and 1 base from J, with 14 bases in between. The CDR3 is 14 amino acids. Germline V gives CDR1 MNHNS, CDR2 SASEGT. Treatment of the sample: 10-day PBMC culture with coronavirus spike peptide pools or control peptides (ViraFEST assay). Details on this clonotype: Antigen specificity is unknown.

Points from the study as a whole: Detection of a median around 86% of reactive clones in convalescent patients was confined to the period after vaccination. Counts of SARS-CoV-2-reactive clonotypes had a median that went from roughly 22 to 38, a nonsignificant change.

The chain employs TRBV6-1 and TRBJ2-1, with a possible D match to TRBD1 (6 bases). Here the sequenced sample was CD4+ T cells from blood, cultured in vitro, taken before SARS-CoV-2 vaccination. This sequence was found in a human donor who had recovered from COVID-19. The CDR3 sequence is CATMDSLSYNEQFF. CDR3 DNA sequence: TGTGCCACAATGGACAGTTTATCCTACAATGAGCAGTTCTTC.